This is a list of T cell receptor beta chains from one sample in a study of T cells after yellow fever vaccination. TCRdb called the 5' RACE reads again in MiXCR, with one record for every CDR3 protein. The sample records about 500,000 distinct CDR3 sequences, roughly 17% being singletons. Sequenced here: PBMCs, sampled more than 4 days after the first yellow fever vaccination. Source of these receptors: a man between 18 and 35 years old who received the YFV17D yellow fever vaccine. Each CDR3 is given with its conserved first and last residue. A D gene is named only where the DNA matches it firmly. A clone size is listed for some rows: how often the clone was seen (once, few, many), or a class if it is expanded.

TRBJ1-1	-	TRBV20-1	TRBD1	TGCAGTGCTACGGGACAGATGAACACTGAAGCTTTCTTT	CSATGQMNTEAFF
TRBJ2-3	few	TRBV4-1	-	TGCGCCAGCAGCCAAGCGGGGTGGGCAGATACGCAGTATTTT	CASSQAGWADTQYF
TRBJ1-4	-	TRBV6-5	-	TGTGCCAGCAGTTACGGCAGGACTAATGAAAAACTGTTTTTT	CASSYGRTNEKLFF
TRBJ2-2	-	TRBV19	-	TGTGCCAGTAGTACGCCCCGGGGAGGGGGAACCGGGGAGCTGTTTTTT	CASSTPRGGGTGELFF
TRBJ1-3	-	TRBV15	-	TGTGCCACCAGCCGGGAACAGATCCGCTCTGGAAACACCATATATTTT	CATSREQIRSGNTIYF
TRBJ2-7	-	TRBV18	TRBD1	TGTGCCAGCTCCCCCCCGGGACAGGGTACCAACGAGCAGTACTTC	CASSPPGQGTNEQYF
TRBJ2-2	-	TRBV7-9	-	TGTGCCAGCAGCCATCAGTGGGCTTTCCCCGGGGAGCTGTTTTTT	CASSHQWAFPGELFF
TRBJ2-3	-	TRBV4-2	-	TGTGCCAGCAGCCACAGATACACAGATACGCAGTATTTT	CASSHRYTDTQYF
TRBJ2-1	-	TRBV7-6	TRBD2	TGTGCCAGCAGCCCGCCTGCGGGGGGCTACAATGAGCAGTTCTTC	CASSPPAGGYNEQFF
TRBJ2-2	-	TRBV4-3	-	TGCGCCAGCAGCCAAGACACCTTAAGCGGACTTAACACCGGGGAGCTGTTTTTT	CASSQDTLSGLNTGELFF
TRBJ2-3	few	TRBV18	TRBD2	TGTGCCAGCTCACGACCCACTAGCGGGGGCACAGATACGCAGTATTTT	CASSRPTSGGTDTQYF
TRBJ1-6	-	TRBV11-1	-	TGTGCCAGCAGCACAACGATGGCGGGGCGCGGATATAATTCACCCCTCCACTTT	CASSTTMAGRGYNSPLHF
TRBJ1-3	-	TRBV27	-	TGTGCCAGCAGTTTTCGCGACAGGGGAAACACCATATATTTT	CASSFRDRGNTIYF
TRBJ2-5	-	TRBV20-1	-	TGCAGTGCCGAGCCTAGGGGTTGGGAGACCCAGTACTTC	CSAEPRGWETQYF
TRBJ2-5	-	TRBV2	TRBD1	TGTGCCAGCAGCGTAGGGGGCGTAGGGACCCAGTACTTC	CASSVGGVGTQYF
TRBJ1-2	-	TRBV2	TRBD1	TGTGCCAGCAGTGAGCCGGGACAGGGAGGCTATGGCTACACCTTC	CASSEPGQGGYGYTF
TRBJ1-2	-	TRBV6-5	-	TGTGCCAGCACTTACCTTCGGGGGAGGGGCTATGGCTACACCTTC	CASTYLRGRGYGYTF
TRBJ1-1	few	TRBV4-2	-	TGTGCCAGCAGCCAAGAACCGGGTCGGGGCACTGAAGCTTTCTTT	CASSQEPGRGTEAFF
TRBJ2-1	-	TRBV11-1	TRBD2	TGTGCCAGCAGCTTATCGGAATCGGGGGGGGGCCTTAGTCGGGAGCAGTTCTTC	CASSLSESGGGLSREQFF
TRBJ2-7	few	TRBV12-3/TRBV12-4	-	TGTGCCAGCAGCCCGAACTCCTTGGAGCAGTACTTC	CASSPNSLEQYF
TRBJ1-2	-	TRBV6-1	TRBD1	TGTGCCAGCAGTGATCGGGACAGGGGCAACTATGGCTACACCTTC	CASSDRDRGNYGYTF
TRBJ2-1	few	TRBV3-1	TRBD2	TGTGCCAGCAGCCAACCCAGCGGGGGGGTACGGGAGCAGTTCTTC	CASSQPSGGVREQFF
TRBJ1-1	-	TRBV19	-	TGTGCCAGTAGTTCTCCGGGCGGGGGCCTGAAAACTGAAGCTTTCTTT	CASSSPGGGLKTEAFF
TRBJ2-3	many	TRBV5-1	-	TGCGCCAGCAGCTTGGGACAGGTAACCGGGACAGATACGCAGTATTTT	CASSLGQVTGTDTQYF
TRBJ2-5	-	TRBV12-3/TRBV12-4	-	TGTGCCAGCACCCAGGGGTTTCGAGAGACCCAGTACTTC	CASTQGFRETQYF
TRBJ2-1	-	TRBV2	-	TGTGCCTTTCAGGCTGGCAGCTCCTACAATGAGCAGTTCTTC	CAFQAGSSYNEQFF
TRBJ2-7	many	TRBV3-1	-	TGTGCCAGCAGCCAAATATCGGAAGGACGGCAGTACTTC	CASSQISEGRQYF
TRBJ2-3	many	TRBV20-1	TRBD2	TGCAGTGCCCAGTGGGGCGGGGGGGGCAATACGCAGTATTTT	CSAQWGGGGNTQYF
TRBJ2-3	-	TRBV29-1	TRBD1	TGCAGCATTGACAGGGCCACAGATACGCAGTATTTT	CSIDRATDTQYF
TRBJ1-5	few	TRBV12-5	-	TGTGCTAGTGGCTCGCCCCAGCATTTT	CASGSPQHF
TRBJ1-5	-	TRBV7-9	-	TGTGCCAGCAGCCACTCGGGGGGGGCCCAGCCCCAGCATTTT	CASSHSGGAQPQHF
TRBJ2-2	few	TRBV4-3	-	TGCGCCAGCAGCCAAGATCTGATCGGCACCGGGGAGCTGTTTTTT	CASSQDLIGTGELFF
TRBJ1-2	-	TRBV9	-	TGTGCCAGCAGCGTAGGGAACTATTATGGCTACACCTTC	CASSVGNYYGYTF
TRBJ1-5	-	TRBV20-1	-	TGCAGTGCTAGAGATGAAAGGAACCTGCCGGTTCAGCCCCAGCATTTT	CSARDERNLPVQPQHF
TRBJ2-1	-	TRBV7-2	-	TGTGCCAGCAGCCCGGTCACAGGGCGTGAGCAGTTCTTC	CASSPVTGREQFF
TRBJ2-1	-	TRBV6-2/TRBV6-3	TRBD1	TGTGCCAGCAGCCGAAGGACAGGGGGCTATAAGAGCTCCTACAATGAGCAGTTCTTC	CASSRRTGGYKSSYNEQFF
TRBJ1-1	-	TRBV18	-	TGTGCCAGCTCAATGGACAGGAACACTGAAGCTTTCTTT	CASSMDRNTEAFF
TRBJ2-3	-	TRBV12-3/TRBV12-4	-	TGTGCCAGCAGACGGACAAGATCGTCGGTAAATGCGCAGTATTTT	CASRRTRSSVNAQYF
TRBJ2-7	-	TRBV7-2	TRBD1	TGTGCCAGCAGCCGTCCGGGACAGAACTACGAGCAGTACTTC	CASSRPGQNYEQYF
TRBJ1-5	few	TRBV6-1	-	TGTGCCAGCAGTGTCGACAGAGACCTCAATCAGCCCCAGCATTTT	CASSVDRDLNQPQHF
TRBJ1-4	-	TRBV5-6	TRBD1	TGTGCCAGCAGCACCCTGGACAGGGGGACTCAAACGACTAATGAAAAACTGTTTTTT	CASSTLDRGTQTTNEKLFF
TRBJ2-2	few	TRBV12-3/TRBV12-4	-	TGTGCCAGCAGTTTCGTAGGGAACACCGGGGAGCTGTTTTTT	CASSFVGNTGELFF
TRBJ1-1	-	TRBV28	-	TGTGCCAGCAGTTTATCGGGCAGGGCAGCTTTCTTT	CASSLSGRAAFF
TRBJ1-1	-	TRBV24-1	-	TGTGCCACCAGTGACACCCGGAGGGGTAAGACTGAAGCTTTCTTT	CATSDTRRGKTEAFF
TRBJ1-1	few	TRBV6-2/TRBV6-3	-	TGTGCCAGCGGGGACGGAGGACTGGGGGCTGAAGCTTTCTTT	CASGDGGLGAEAFF
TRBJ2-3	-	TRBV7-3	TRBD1	TGTGCCAGCAGCTTAGGGACAGGTACTAGCACAGATACGCAGTATTTT	CASSLGTGTSTDTQYF
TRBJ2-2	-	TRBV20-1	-	TGCAGTGCTAGGGATACCGGGCATGTAAGCGGGGAGCTGTTTTTT	CSARDTGHVSGELFF